The 26 T cell receptor beta chains given below trace back to one sample, sequenced in a study of shared clonotypes between healthy human individuals (TCRdb year 2020). Libraries were prepared through the immunoSEQ multiplex PCR assay. TCRdb re-hosts the immuneACCESS table, in-frame sequences only. Its copies lack some clones; in the studies checked, an unresolved V gene accounts for under half of them, and the cause for the rest is not known. Present in this sample are under 1,900,000 clones, approximately 98.5% of which were seen just once. 0.36% of the sample belongs to the ten largest clones. The sequenced sample consisted of naive CD4+ T cells sorted from blood. The sample's cell subset or site label, decoded: CD45RA+ positively selected. The receptors originated from a man aged 25-40 years in good health.

The chain combines TRBV14 with TRBJ2-1, with 14 bases aligning to TRBD2. CDR3 size: 15 residues. The ends lost 5 bases at V and 9 bases at J; junction bases unmatched: 6. Germline V gene lookup returns CDR1 SGHDN and CDR2 FVKESK. The CDR3 nucleotides are TGTGCCAGCAGCTTGGGACTAGCGGGAGTATCTGAGCAGTTCTTC. Translating it yields CASSLGLAGVSEQFF. Complete variable domain (other parts from reference TRBV14 and TRBJ2-1): EAGVTQFPSHSVIEKGQTVTLRCDPISGHDNLYWYRRVMGKEIKFLLHFVKESKQDESGMPNNRFLAERTGGTYSTLKVQPAELEDSGVYFCASSLGLAGVSEQFFGPGTRLTVL.

The chain has TRBV29-1 and TRBJ2-6, with D possibly being TRBD1 or TRBD2 (5 bases each). Germline V gene lookup returns CDR1 SQVTM and CDR2 ANQGSEA. CDR3 length: 12 amino acids. The CDR3 is CGGSSGANVLTF. The CDR3 nucleotides read TGCGGGGGATCCTCTGGGGCCAACGTCCTGACTTTC.

The chain employs TRBV19 and TRBJ2-7; perhaps TRBD2 as D (5 bases). The germline gives CDR1 LNHDA, CDR2 SQIVND (reference sequence). This CDR3 contains 16 residues. Trimming pared 5 bases from V and 0 bases from J, leaving 17 bases between. CDR3 coding DNA: TGTGCCAGTAGTGTTCGGACTGGGCACAGCTCCTACGAGCAGTACTTC. Its translation is CASSVRTGHSSYEQYF.

CDR3 DNA sequence: TGTGCCAGTAGTTCAGGGGACCGTTTCACAGATACGCAGTATTTT. Protein product: CASSSGDRFTDTQYF. The rearrangement links TRBV19 to TRBJ2-3; D might be TRBD1 (6 bases). Looked up from germline, CDR1 is LNHDA and CDR2 is SQIVND (reference sequence). V was pared by 5 bases and J by 2 bases, with 14 bases between. The CDR3 is made up of 15 amino acids.

V and J are TRBV28 and TRBJ2-7; unclear D gene. The CDR3 extends over 12 amino acids. CDR1 is MDHEN, CDR2 SYDVKM, per germline. The V end was cut by 10 bases, the J end by 2 bases, with 12 bases between. CDR3: CATLELPYEQYF. CDR3 DNA sequence: TGTGCCACCTTGGAGTTACCCTACGAGCAGTACTTC.

The chain has TRBV10-3 and TRBJ2-3; TRBD2 aligns across 8 bases. Germline CDR1 ENHRY, CDR2 SYGVKD. Germline trimming cut 0 bases from V and 8 bases from J; bases unmatched to any gene: 4. This CDR3 spans 14 amino acids. DNA for the CDR3: TGTGCCATCAGTGAGTCTGGCGGGGGGTCTACGCAGTATTTT. This encodes CAISESGGGSTQYF.

In nucleotides, the CDR3 is TGTGCCACCAGCAGTCTTCCAGGAAAGGTTTGGACCCAAGAGACCCAGTACTTC. Translation gives CATSSLPGKVWTQETQYF. The V call is TRBV15, the J call TRBJ2-5; no reliable D call. CDR1 and CDR2 from the germline V gene are LNHNV and YYDKDF (reference sequence). This CDR3 contains 18 residues. Trimming removed 3 bases from V and 1 base from J, with 21 bases in between.

This clone showed up just once. The rearrangement uses TRBV11-2 and TRBJ2-7; no definite D call. Per the germline V gene, CDR1 is SGHAT and CDR2 is FQNNGV. This CDR3 spans 13 amino acids. Trimming shortened V by 8 bases and J by 0 bases, and 11 bases separated the two germline ends. CDR3 nucleotide sequence: TGTGCCAGCGCCCCATTGAGCTCCTACGAGCAGTACTTC. Protein sequence: CASAPLSSYEQYF.

The chain is built from TRBV5-4 and TRBJ2-7; TRBD2 matches 15 bases. The CDR3 sequence is 19 residues long. V dropped 1 base and J dropped 7; count of bases not matched to a gene: 15. Germline-derived CDR1 and CDR2 are SGHNT and YYREEE (reference sequence). The CDR3 here is CASSLPRGTSGRWGGEQYF. The CDR3 DNA reads as TGTGCCAGCAGCTTGCCACGAGGGACTAGCGGGAGGTGGGGCGGGGAGCAGTACTTC.

The chain combines TRBV5-8 with TRBJ2-1; 10 positions match TRBD2. The CDR3 covers 15 residues. Germline lookup yields CDR1 SGHTS and CDR2 YDEGEE. Trimming took 4 bases from V and 6 from J; bases not matched to a gene: 7. This CDR3 is CASSVIAGGINEQFF. In nucleotides, the CDR3 is TGTGCCAGCAGCGTAATAGCGGGAGGTATCAATGAGCAGTTCTTC.

The chain uses TRBV10-3 and TRBJ2-7, with 11 bases aligning to TRBD1. This CDR3 spans 16 amino acids. The J segment lost 4 bases and the V segment lost 6 bases, leaving 11 bases of the junction unmatched. From germline, CDR1 is ENHRY and CDR2 SYGVKD. The CDR3 region is CAISATQDRGRYEQYF. The CDR3 DNA reads as TGTGCCATCAGCGCAACCCAGGACAGGGGGCGGTACGAGCAGTACTTC.

The V call is TRBV30, the J call TRBJ1-2; D unresolved. The germline V gene has CDR1 GTSNPN and CDR2 SVGIG (reference sequence). V was clipped by 8 bases and J by 8 bases, with 9 bases between them. This CDR3 is built from 9 residues. The CDR3 is CAGGQGYTF. Here the CDR3 DNA reads TGTGCCGGCGGGCAAGGCTACACCTTC.

The chain combines TRBV30 with TRBJ2-1; D is unresolved. The CDR3 length is 14 residues. In germline, CDR1 is GTSNPN, CDR2 SVGIG (reference sequence). The V gene lost 5 bases and the J gene lost 6 bases, with 17 bases spanning the gap. CDR3 bases: TGTGCCTGGGAAGAATGGTCGTCATTCAATGAGCAGTTCTTC. It is translated as CAWEEWSSFNEQFF.

The chain joins TRBV4-2 to TRBJ2-5; 9 bases line up with TRBD2. Per the germline V gene, CDR1 is LGHNA and CDR2 is YNFKEQ. CDR3 length: 16 residues. The J segment lost 1 base and the V segment lost 3 bases, leaving 6 bases of the junction unmatched. DNA for the CDR3: TGTGCCAGCAGCCAGCTACTAGCGGGCACCCAAGAGACCCAGTACTTC. The encoded protein is CASSQLLAGTQETQYF.

The V and J genes are TRBV27 and TRBJ1-5; D unresolved. Trimming removed 5 bases from V and 8 bases from J, with 10 bases in between. The CDR3 has 12 residues. Looked up from germline, CDR1 is MNHEY and CDR2 is SMNVEV (reference sequence). CDR3 amino acids: CASSNPLEPQHF. The CDR3 region has the DNA TGTGCCAGCAGTAATCCTCTGGAGCCCCAGCATTTT.

This chain connects TRBV5-4 to TRBJ1-3, with a tentative D call TRBD1 (6 bases). The CDR3 has 15 residues. Germline CDR1 reads SGHNT; CDR2 reads YYREEE (reference sequence). The ends were cut back, 2 bases at V and 1 base at J, with 10 bases in the middle. The CDR3 loop reads CASSLGGGSGNTIYF. The CDR3 bases are TGTGCCAGCAGCTTAGGAGGGGGGTCTGGAAACACCATATATTTT.

Turning to this clone: This sample also contains other DNA sequences that code for the same CDR3. The V and J genes are TRBV5-1 and TRBJ2-2; maybe TRBD2 (5 bases). The CDR3 spans 14 residues. V dropped 0 bases and J dropped 5 bases, with 8 bases sitting between them. Germline values: CDR1 SGHRS, CDR2 YFSETQ. The CDR3 sequence: CASSLGTGTGELFF. Here the CDR3 DNA reads TGCGCCAGCAGCTTGGGGACGGGGACCGGGGAGCTGTTTTTT.

The V and J genes are TRBV5-1 and TRBJ2-6; TRBD1 aligns across 8 bases. V was pared by 4 bases and J by 2 bases, with 2 bases of the junction left unmatched. Per the germline V gene, CDR1 is SGHRS and CDR2 is YFSETQ. The CDR3 contains 15 residues. Here the CDR3 reads CASSPQGAGANVLTF. CDR3 nucleotides: TGCGCCAGCAGCCCACAGGGGGCTGGGGCCAACGTCCTGACTTTC.

This chain joins TRBV12-5 and TRBJ2-1; D unclear. CDR3 length: 11 amino acids. Germline assignment: CDR1 LGHNT and CDR2 FRNRAP. Trimming stripped 4 bases from V and 9 bases from J, with 7 bases between. DNA for the CDR3: TGTGCTAGTGGTTACCCCACTGAGCAGTTCTTC. Amino acids: CASGYPTEQFF. Together with reference TRBV12-5 and TRBJ2-1, the CDR3 gives the full variable domain: DARVTQTPRHKVTEMGQEVTMRCQPILGHNTVFWYRQTMMQGLELLAYFRNRAPLDDSGMPKDRFSAEMPDATLATLKIQPSEPRDSAVYFCASGYPTEQFFGPGTRLTVL.

The chain employs TRBV14 and TRBJ2-3, with 7 nucleotides matching TRBD2. With V trimmed by 4 bases and J by 2 bases, 6 bases remained unmatched. The germline V gene encodes CDR1 SGHDN and CDR2 FVKESK. The CDR3 is made up of 15 amino acids. The CDR3 sequence is CASSPSGGFTDTQYF. The CDR3 bases are TGTGCCAGCAGCCCCTCGGGGGGTTTCACAGATACGCAGTATTTT.

The rearrangement uses TRBV18 and TRBJ2-1; TRBD1 is a possible D gene (5 bases). There are 12 residues in the CDR3. The V and J ends lost 5 bases and 8 bases respectively, with 10 bases between them. Germline loops: CDR1 KGHSH, CDR2 LQKENI. In DNA, the CDR3 is TGTGCCAGCTCAGTCTTAGGGGATGAGCAGTTCTTC. Its translation: CASSVLGDEQFF.

The DNA of the CDR3 is TGTGCCAGTAGTATTTCCACAACCTACGAGCAGTACTTC. Residues: CASSISTTYEQYF. The chain combines TRBV19 with TRBJ2-7; D unresolved. The germline V and J ends were trimmed by 3 bases and 2 bases, with 8 bases remaining between them. Looked up from germline, CDR1 is LNHDA and CDR2 is SQIVND (reference sequence). The CDR3 has 13 residues.

Note on this clone: The same CDR3 arises from other DNA sequences in this sample as well. This chain links TRBV5-1 with TRBJ1-1; D is ambiguous. Between the trimmed V and J ends, which lost 0 bases and 5 bases, there was a span of 8 bases. This CDR3 comprises 13 residues. Germline assignment: CDR1 SGHRS and CDR2 YFSETQ. CDR3 region: CASSLAGATEAFF. In DNA, the CDR3 is TGCGCCAGCAGCTTGGCGGGAGCAACTGAAGCTTTCTTT.

The chain joins TRBV29-1 to TRBJ2-2, with no clear D. This CDR3 contains 12 residues. V shed 2 bases and J shed 6 bases, with 7 bases lying between them. Germline V gene sequence: CDR1 SQVTM, CDR2 ANQGSEA. CDR3 in amino acids: CSVEIGSGELFF. In nucleotides, the CDR3 is TGCAGCGTTGAAATTGGTTCCGGGGAGCTGTTTTTT.

This chain uses TRBV29-1 with TRBJ2-5; D call uncertain. The V and J ends lost 6 bases and 1 base respectively, with 9 bases between them. The CDR3 runs to 12 residues. In germline, CDR1 is SQVTM, CDR2 ANQGSEA. CDR3 coding DNA: TGCAGCGTCCCCGACTTCCAAGAGACCCAGTACTTC. Translated, it gives CSVPDFQETQYF. Full variable domain (rest looked up from reference TRBV29-1 and TRBJ2-5): SAVISQKPSRDICQRGTSLTIQCQVDSQVTMMFWYRQQPGQSLTLIATANQGSEATYESGFVIDKFPISRPNLTFSTLTVSNMSPEDSSIYLCSVPDFQETQYFGPGTRLLVL.

Points on this clone: At one of its ends the junction is not consistent with the germline gene, which may arise from a read error. J is TRBJ2-2 and V is TRBV2; D unresolved. The CDR3 is 13 residues long. Germline V gives CDR1 SNHLY, CDR2 FYNNEI. This chain's CDR3 is CASREVNTGELFF. Here the CDR3 DNA reads TGTGCCAGCAGAGAAGTCAACACCGGGGAGCTGTTTTTT.